This TCR beta chain was sequenced during a study of beta chain features in type 1 diabetes (dated by TCRdb to 2017 to 2018). About the study as a whole: Mean age, gender distribution, total cell number and subset yield did not differ between patients and healthy donors. In the study, TCRB repertoires of sorted circulating CD4+ T cell subsets from recently diagnosed type 1 diabetes patients were compared with those of matched healthy donors. A total of approximately 100 million sorted cells were examined across all samples, and the number of cells per subset was strongly correlated with RNA yield. Regulatory and stem cell-like memory subsets were isolated from only 8 patients and roughly eight healthy donors, whereas naive and central memory subsets came from all 30 or so donors. Results and caveats for the whole study, not just this receptor: Naive, central memory and regulatory TCRB repertoires appeared more similar among patients than among healthy donors. Sequencing cDNA rather than genomic DNA could over-represent highly expressing activated cells, although activation and CD3 levels did not differ between groups. Because small numbers of individuals were included in the HLA sub-analyses, any influence of HLA type on TCRB rearrangement was left unresolved. PCR may preferentially amplify shorter templates, but because patient and control samples were amplified and corrected together, any resulting skew would affect both groups equally. In all four CD4+ subsets, TCRB CDR3 length was moderately but significantly shorter in type 1 diabetes patients. At VDJ recombination sites, type 1 diabetes patients had fewer insertions and more deleted nucleotides, which implies abnormalities in thymic rearrangement.

Each donor gave one peripheral blood draw, approximately 110 mL on average, collected into heparinised tubes. Using a panel that included CD45RO, CCR7, CD25, CD127, CD95 and CD27, naive, central memory, regulatory and stem cell-like memory CD4+ T cells were sorted on a BD FACSAria II. Purity was above 95% for every sorted population. PBMCs were isolated right away by Lymphoprep density gradient centrifugation and were stained directly, without culture. Samples were stained and sorted in pairs, with one healthy donor and one patient per experiment, so that batch effects were minimized. Counted from cysteine to phenylalanine, this CDR3 has 15 amino acids. This entry keeps only the CDR3 DNA: 45 bases, framed from base 1. Based on the germline V gene (reference sequence), the CDR1 and CDR2 sequences are MNHNY and SVGAGI. Trimming leaves V shorter by 6 bases and J shorter by 7 bases, with the junction holding 11 bases beyond the gene matches.

As concerns this clone: There is no known antigen for this receptor. No much larger clone is present one base from it, and per-base qualities are unavailable.

The entire isolated RNA was reverse transcribed using the High Capacity cDNA Reverse Transcription Kit, and thus expressed TCRB transcripts were sequenced. Deep immunoSEQ sequencing was performed on naive, central memory and regulatory T cell samples, with an average of roughly 3.6 million total reads per sample. Sorted cells were lysed in RLT buffer, and RNA was extracted using DNase-treated RNeasy Micro or Mini kits according to cell number. To prevent cross-contamination, each cell subset was processed individually, whereas patient and healthy donor samples were processed jointly. The immunoSEQ multiplex PCR was used to amplify TCRB sequences from cDNA, yielding 87-bp fragments that span the CDR3 region. Sequencing of the amplicons was performed on the Illumina HiSeq platform. Concerning the study's data processing: PCR bias was corrected computationally using synthetic template baselines, and reads within Hamming distance 2 were collapsed, with unmergeable singletons discarded. By aligning reads against IMGT, V, D and J genes, CDR3 length, and insertions or deletions at six rearrangement sites were assigned. Within each subset, clonotype counts were normalized to the number of sorted cells before true diversity and Gini coefficients were calculated with the tcR R package. The overlap coefficient, calculated on TCRB nucleotide sequences, was used to quantify repertoire sharing. This immuneACCESS table, as held by TCRdb, lists in-frame sequences with V and J called but not all clones. Of the missing ones, under half trace to an unresolved V gene in checked studies; the others have no known cause. Clonal size and the V and J genes are those of that table, whereas D and trimming came from the DNA. This sample holds around 180,000 clones; around an eighth were observed only once. Of the sample, 0.62% falls within the top ten clones.

The sample was central memory CD4+ T cells from blood. The sequence is built from TRBV6-6 and TRBJ1-4, with TRBD1 identical over 7 junction bases. This sequence was found in a woman under 30 in good health. The CDR3: CASRYSDRDGEKLFF. Read as DNA, the sequence is TGTGCCAGCAGATATTCCGACAGGGATGGTGAAAAACTGTTTTTT.